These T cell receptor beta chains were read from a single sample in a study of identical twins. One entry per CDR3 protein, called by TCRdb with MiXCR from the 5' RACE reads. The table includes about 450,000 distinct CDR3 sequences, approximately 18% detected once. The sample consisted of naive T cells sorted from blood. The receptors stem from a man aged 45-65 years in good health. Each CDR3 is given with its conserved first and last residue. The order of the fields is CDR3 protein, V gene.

CDR3aa: CASSNPLNTEAFF
v_gene: TRBV6-1

CDR3aa: CATIGLAGPRYEQYF
v_gene: TRBV24-1

CDR3aa: CASSQDQSFGPLATDTQYF
v_gene: TRBV4-3

CDR3aa: CASRFRGSPQETQYF
v_gene: TRBV5-1

CDR3aa: CASAWAGGNNQPQHF
v_gene: TRBV6-2/TRBV6-3

CDR3aa: CASSLGRVETQYF
v_gene: TRBV12-3/TRBV12-4

CDR3aa: CASSFTANQPQHF
v_gene: TRBV12-3/TRBV12-4

CDR3aa: CASSHSAPGYNEQFF
v_gene: TRBV5-1

CDR3aa: CASRGQGGNQPQHF
v_gene: TRBV19

CDR3aa: CASSDRRAGNTGELFF
v_gene: TRBV11-2

CDR3aa: CASSATVGTGSHEQYF
v_gene: TRBV7-9

CDR3aa: CASSWDGNNQPQHF
v_gene: TRBV28

CDR3aa: CASSPLGADQPQHF
v_gene: TRBV6-2/TRBV6-3

CDR3aa: CASSYRRSYNSPLHF
v_gene: TRBV6-5

CDR3aa: CASRDPRKAKNIQYF
v_gene: TRBV6-2/TRBV6-3

CDR3aa: CASSLGGGANEQYF
v_gene: TRBV12-3/TRBV12-4

CDR3aa: CAISELLSLGERGAEQYF
v_gene: TRBV10-3

CDR3aa: CASSSTSGPDTQYF
v_gene: TRBV6-4

CDR3aa: CASSNPGTAQETQYF
v_gene: TRBV12-3/TRBV12-4

CDR3aa: CSASPAGSRETQYF
v_gene: TRBV20-1

CDR3aa: CASSQEFSGGNYEQYF
v_gene: TRBV4-2

CDR3aa: CASSKSGGIAEAFF
v_gene: TRBV11-1

CDR3aa: CASSRTTYEQYF
v_gene: TRBV6-2/TRBV6-3

CDR3aa: CATSRDLGTGKYEQYF
v_gene: TRBV15

CDR3aa: CASSITEAGELFF
v_gene: TRBV5-6

CDR3aa: CASSGDRPHEQYF
v_gene: TRBV9

CDR3aa: CASSSRDSSSYTDTQYF
v_gene: TRBV5-1

CDR3aa: CASSQGRSDEQFF
v_gene: TRBV5-1

CDR3aa: CASSLTVPAYEQYF
v_gene: TRBV19

CDR3aa: CASSPGTSGWFYEQYF
v_gene: TRBV5-6

CDR3aa: CASSERAVGPPYNEQFF
v_gene: TRBV6-1

CDR3aa: CSVELGSVRDEQFF
v_gene: TRBV29-1

CDR3aa: CSVDSGQGLDTQYF
v_gene: TRBV29-1

CDR3aa: CASRHAPYEQYF
v_gene: TRBV6-2/TRBV6-3

CDR3aa: CASSASSGQPNEQFF
v_gene: TRBV9

CDR3aa: CASSLAMTGLNEKLFF
v_gene: TRBV7-9

CDR3aa: CASSFREGPTNYGYTF
v_gene: TRBV12-3/TRBV12-4

CDR3aa: CASSYTPYEQYF
v_gene: TRBV6-2/TRBV6-3